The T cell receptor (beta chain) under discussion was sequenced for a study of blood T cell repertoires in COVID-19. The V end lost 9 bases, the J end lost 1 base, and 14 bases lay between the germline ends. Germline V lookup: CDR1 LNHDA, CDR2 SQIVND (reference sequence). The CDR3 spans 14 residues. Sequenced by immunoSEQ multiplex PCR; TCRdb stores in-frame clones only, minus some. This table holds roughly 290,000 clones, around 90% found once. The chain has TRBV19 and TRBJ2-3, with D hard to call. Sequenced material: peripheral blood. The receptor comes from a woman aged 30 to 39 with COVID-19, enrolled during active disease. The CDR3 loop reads CASSGSIGTDTQYF. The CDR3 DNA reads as TGTGCCAGCTCCGGTTCCATAGGCACAGATACGCAGTATTTT.